The 4 T cell receptor beta chains in this list originate from one sample, sequenced in a study of blood T cell repertoires in COVID-19 (dated by TCRdb to 2018 to 2020). The library was generated by the immunoSEQ multiplex PCR assay. The clones in this table, taken by TCRdb from immuneACCESS, are in-frame only. Not every clone is retained; where verified, under half of the shortfall comes from an unresolved V gene, and the cause of the rest is unknown. Across this sample there are 140,000 or so clones, with approximately 89% seen only once. 1.5% to 2% of the sample is taken by the ten largest. The sequenced sample was peripheral blood. The origin of the receptors is a human donor in a cohort sampled during active COVID-19.

J is TRBJ2-1 and V is TRBV29-1; 16 bases map to TRBD2. From germline, CDR1 is SQVTM and CDR2 ANQGSEA. The CDR3 totals 15 residues. V lost 4 bases, J lost 9 bases, and 6 bases stayed unmatched. CDR3 coding DNA: TGCAGCGTTGTGGGACTAGCGGGGGGGTCTAGTGAGCAGTTCTTC. It yields the protein CSVVGLAGGSSEQFF.

The J gene is TRBJ2-3, the V gene TRBV5-1; the D gene is possibly TRBD2 (5 bases). Looked up from germline, CDR1 is SGHRS and CDR2 is YFSETQ. The CDR3 spans 14 residues. With 0 bases removed from V and 5 bases from J, the gap between germline ends came to 10 bases. The CDR3 is CASSLGSEKDTQYF. DNA for the CDR3: TGCGCCAGCAGCTTGGGTAGCGAGAAAGATACGCAGTATTTT.

This clone was seen once. This chain links TRBV7-2 with TRBJ2-3; D is possibly TRBD1 (6 bases). The V end lost 3 bases, the J end lost 2 bases, and 12 bases lay between the germline ends. Germline CDR1 is SGHTA and CDR2 is FQGNSA. The CDR3 totals 15 residues. CDR3 DNA: TGTGCCAGCAGCTTTAGACAGGCGCCCACAGATACGCAGTATTTT. Translation gives CASSFRQAPTDTQYF.

The chain carries TRBV7-9 and TRBJ1-2; 8 bases align to TRBD1. J gave up 0 bases and V 5 bases, and 14 bases lay outside the gene matches. Germline lookup yields CDR1 SEHNR and CDR2 FQNEAQ (reference sequence). The CDR3 contains 18 residues. The chain's CDR3 is CASSPAFTGTGTNYGYTF. The CDR3 DNA follows: TGTGCCAGCAGCCCCGCCTTTACCGGGACAGGAACTAACTATGGCTACACCTTC.